This entry concerns a single TCR beta chain. One junction end does not reproduce the germline sequence, and a read error may be involved. This specimen comes from a study of preoperative IRX-2 immunotherapy in early breast cancer. Sequencing used immunoSEQ multiplex PCR; TCRdb keeps in-frame clones, though not all of them. The table lists approximately 20,000 clones, around four fifths of them singletons. Noted treatment: preoperative locoregional IRX-2 cytokine immunotherapy. Patients received preoperative, locoregional IRX-2 cytokine immunotherapy in a phase Ib study. This CDR3 contains 15 residues. In germline, CDR1 is KGHSH, CDR2 LQKENI.

The sequenced sample was lymph node tissue, obtained after IRX-2 immunotherapy. The chain recombines TRBV18 with TRBJ2-1; D gene uncertain. The source is a human donor with breast cancer. The CDR3 sequence is CASSPPESTGDEQFF. The CDR3 DNA is TGTGCCAGCTCCCCACCCGAGTCAACCGGCGATGAGCAGTTCTTC.